These T cell receptor beta chains were read from a single sample in a study of shared clonotypes between healthy human individuals. The method was immunoSEQ multiplex PCR; TCRdb's version includes in-frame clones alone and lacks a portion of them. The profile covers approximately 640,000 clones, with roughly 78% appearing a single time and approximately 1.8% taken by the ten largest. Source material: memory CD4+ T cells sorted from blood. All receptors come from a woman aged 25 to 39 in good health. CDR3s leave out the opening cysteine and the closing phenylalanine or tryptophan.

SVGGTGGNTIY TRBJ1-3 TRBV29-1
AWSAGGREKQY TRBJ2-7 TRBV30
ATSRVGGGNQPQH TRBJ1-5 TRBV15
ASSLAGSYNEQF TRBJ2-1 TRBV5-1
ASSRTSGRDYEQY TRBJ2-7 TRBV19
ASSSRLAGTDTQY TRBJ2-3 TRBV7-8
VSGGSEETQY TRBJ2-5 TRBV28
ASSQDQWLEQY TRBJ2-7 TRBV4-2
ASSLGRASGIYTDTQY TRBJ2-3 TRBV11-2
ASSLDAGSGNTIY TRBJ1-3 TRBV5-1
ASSRGGNTIY TRBJ1-3 TRBV7-2
ASSRGGDRY TRBJ2-7 TRBV6-5
ASSQGSNQPQH TRBJ1-5 TRBV2
ASSLGLAGTEETQY TRBJ2-5 TRBV11-2